The 31 T cell receptor beta chains below all came from one sample that was sequenced in a study of control samples from healthy donors and cancer patients. Libraries were prepared by immunoSEQ multiplex PCR; TCRdb keeps only in-frame clonotypes and omits some of them. The sample records some 130,000 clones, just under 90% being singletons. The sequenced sample consisted of PBMCs. Receptors were obtained from a man aged 45 to 65 with head and neck cancer.

The chain is built from TRBV3-1 (or the pseudogene TRBV3-2) and TRBJ1-2; the D is unclear. CDR1 is LGHDT, CDR2 YNNKEL, per germline (reference sequence). Trimming shortened V by 4 bases and J by 2 bases, and 8 bases separated the two germline ends. The CDR3 loop spans 13 amino acids. The CDR3 spells CASSLGRNYGYTF. CDR3 coding DNA: TGTGCCAGCAGCCTAGGACGGAACTATGGCTACACCTTC.

The genes are TRBV27 and TRBJ2-3; tentatively, D is TRBD1 or TRBD2 (6 bases each). The V end lost 2 bases, the J end lost 0 bases, and 15 bases lay between the germline ends. CDR1 and CDR2 (germline): MNHEY, SMNVEV (reference sequence). This CDR3 comprises 17 residues. The CDR3 DNA reads as TGTGCCAGCAGTTTAGCCTTTCAGGGGAGGAGCACAGATACGCAGTATTTT. Translated: CASSLAFQGRSTDTQYF.

The chain employs TRBV5-6 and TRBJ1-3, with 9 nucleotides matching TRBD1. This CDR3 spans 16 amino acids. CDR1 and CDR2 from the germline V gene are SGHDT and YYEEEE. V dropped 2 bases and J dropped 2; count of bases not matched to a gene: 5. CDR3 in amino acids: CASSFPGTGTGNTIYF. CDR3 DNA sequence: TGTGCCAGCAGCTTCCCCGGGACAGGGACTGGAAACACCATATATTTT. Full variable domain (rest looked up from reference TRBV5-6 and TRBJ1-3): DAGVTQSPTHLIKTRGQQVTLRCSPKSGHDTVSWYQQALGQGPQFIFQYYEEEERQRGNFPDRFSGHQFPNYSSELNVNALLLGDSALYLCASSFPGTGTGNTIYFGEGSWLTVV.

This clone was observed once. This CDR3 is CASRSDATGTEAFF. CDR3 DNA: TGTGCCAGCAGATCCGACGCTACGGGGACTGAAGCTTTCTTT. The chain joins TRBV5-4 to TRBJ1-1, with D hard to call. The CDR3 extends over 14 amino acids. Germline loops: CDR1 SGHNT, CDR2 YYREEE (reference sequence). Trimming removed 5 bases at V and 5 bases at J, with 16 bases between.

This clone has only a few counts. The genes are TRBV18 and TRBJ1-6, with D hard to call. Germline assignment: CDR1 KGHSH and CDR2 LQKENI. V gave up 3 bases and J gave up 7 bases, with 10 bases separating them. The CDR3 has 14 amino acids. The CDR3 region is CASSPYTLNSPLHF. The CDR3 nucleotides are TGTGCCAGCTCACCTTACACCCTCAATTCACCCCTCCACTTT. The full variable domain, completed using reference TRBV18 and TRBJ1-6, is NAGVMQNPRHLVRRRGQEARLRCSPMKGHSHVYWYRQLPEEGLKFMVYLQKENIIDESGMPKERFSAEFPKEGPSILRIQQVVRGDSAAYFCASSPYTLNSPLHFGNGTRLTVT.

V is TRBV5-1 and J is TRBJ1-4; 7 bases match TRBD1. V gave up 0 bases and J gave up 5 bases; unmatched junction bases: 4. CDR1 and CDR2 from the germline V gene are SGHRS and YFSETQ. The CDR3 is made up of 15 amino acids. The CDR3: CASSLGGTVNEKLFF. In nucleotides, the CDR3 is TGCGCCAGCAGCTTGGGAGGGACAGTAAATGAAAAACTGTTTTTT.

This rearrangement joins TRBV5-6 to TRBJ1-4; D might be TRBD1 (6 bases). The germline V gene encodes CDR1 SGHDT and CDR2 YYEEEE. This CDR3 region has 15 residues. The V gene lost 3 bases and the J gene lost 4 bases, with 13 bases spanning the gap. The CDR3 DNA reads as TGTGCCAGCAGCTCCACAGGGATCCTTAATGAAAAACTGTTTTTT. Translated, it gives CASSSTGILNEKLFF.

The genes are TRBV4-1 and TRBJ1-5; TRBD1 might be the D (5 bases). The CDR3 is 14 residues long. V lost 1 base to trimming and J lost 7 bases, with 11 bases between them. Germline V lookup: CDR1 MGHRA, CDR2 YSYEKL. The CDR3 DNA follows: TGCGCCAGCAGCCAAGCCGCAGGGCTGCAGCCCCAGCATTTT. It translates to CASSQAAGLQPQHF.

As for this clone: The identical CDR3 is also encoded by other nucleotide sequences in the sample. The rearrangement joins TRBV5-6 to TRBJ2-5; TRBD2 might be the D (6 bases). The CDR3 length is 14 residues. The ends were cut back, 0 bases at V and 5 bases at J, with 11 bases in the middle. The germline CDR1 and CDR2 sequences are SGHDT and YYEEEE. In DNA, the CDR3 is TGTGCCAGCAGCTTGGGGCGGGGATACGAGACCCAGTACTTC. Residues: CASSLGRGYETQYF. Full variable domain (outside the CDR3, taken from reference TRBV5-6 and TRBJ2-5): DAGVTQSPTHLIKTRGQQVTLRCSPKSGHDTVSWYQQALGQGPQFIFQYYEEEERQRGNFPDRFSGHQFPNYSSELNVNALLLGDSALYLCASSLGRGYETQYFGPGTRLLVL.

The chain couples TRBV5-5 to TRBJ2-7; no reliable D call. The germline V and J ends were trimmed by 4 bases and 0 bases, with 8 bases remaining between them. This CDR3 region has 13 residues. Looked up from germline, CDR1 is SGHKS and CDR2 is YYEKEE (reference sequence). CDR3 region: CASSQTFSYEQYF. The CDR3 DNA reads TGTGCCAGCAGCCAGACGTTCTCCTACGAGCAGTACTTC.

This clone was seen a handful of times. The rearrangement links TRBV11-2 to TRBJ1-2; possibly TRBD1 for D (6 bases). Trimming left V 0 bases short and J 8 bases short, with 13 bases between. This CDR3 comprises 14 residues. The germline V gene has CDR1 SGHAT and CDR2 FQNNGV. The CDR3 here is CASSLEQGREGYTF. As DNA, the CDR3 is TGTGCCAGCAGCTTAGAACAGGGTCGAGAAGGCTACACCTTC.

This sequence joins TRBV13 and TRBJ2-5; D not certain. The CDR3 runs to 14 residues. V was pared by 3 bases and J by 0 bases, with 8 bases between. Germline CDR1 reads PRHDT; CDR2 reads FYEKMQ (reference sequence). CDR3 nucleotides: TGTGCCAGCAGCTTCATGGTAAACCAAGAGACCCAGTACTTC. Its translation: CASSFMVNQETQYF. Together with reference TRBV13 and TRBJ2-5, the CDR3 gives the full variable domain: AAGVIQSPRHLIKEKRETATLKCYPIPRHDTVYWYQQGPGQDPQFLISFYEKMQSDKGSIPDRFSAQQFSDYHSELNMSSLELGDSALYFCASSFMVNQETQYFGPGTRLLVL.

The chain employs TRBV25-1 and TRBJ1-6, with D possibly TRBD1 on 6 matching bases. Germline-derived CDR1 and CDR2 are MGHDK and SYGVNS. Trimming left V 2 bases short and J 9 bases short, with 11 bases between. The CDR3 covers 14 residues. The CDR3 spells CASSEAGARSPLHF. The DNA for the CDR3 is TGTGCCAGCAGTGAAGCGGGGGCTCGTTCACCCCTCCACTTT.

J is TRBJ2-1 and V is TRBV5-1; the D call may be TRBD1 or TRBD2 (5 bases each). The CDR3 has 15 residues. Germline-derived CDR1 and CDR2 are SGHRS and YFSETQ. V was trimmed by 4 bases and J by 0 bases, leaving 11 bases between them. The CDR3 loop reads CASSRGGNSYNEQFF. The CDR3 region has the DNA TGCGCCAGCAGCCGGGGCGGAAACTCCTACAATGAGCAGTTCTTC.

The V and J genes are TRBV30 and TRBJ2-1; D not certain. Germline V gene data show CDR1 as GTSNPN and CDR2 as SVGIG (reference sequence). V lost 7 bases to trimming and J lost 7 bases, with 11 bases between them. This CDR3 contains 11 residues. CDR3 loop: CALSRYNEQFF. As DNA, the CDR3 is TGTGCCTTGAGCAGGTATAATGAGCAGTTCTTC.

The rearrangement uses TRBV5-1 and TRBJ1-3; no definite D call. The germline V gene has CDR1 SGHRS and CDR2 YFSETQ. The CDR3 has 14 amino acids. V lost 2 bases, J lost 1 base, and 7 bases lay in between. CDR3 residues: CASSLGFSGNTIYF. The CDR3 nucleotides are TGCGCCAGCAGCTTAGGGTTTTCTGGAAACACCATATATTTT.

The chain uses TRBV18 and TRBJ2-3, with D uncertain. This CDR3 comprises 14 residues. The germline V gene encodes CDR1 KGHSH and CDR2 LQKENI. V lost 3 bases, J lost 3 bases, and 10 bases lay in between. CDR3 sequence (DNA): TGTGCCAGCTCACCCCCGGCGCTTACAGATACGCAGTATTTT. This translates into CASSPPALTDTQYF.

The rearrangement joins TRBV13 to TRBJ2-1; D unclear. The CDR3 totals 14 residues. Germline V gene sequence: CDR1 PRHDT, CDR2 FYEKMQ (reference sequence). Trimming cost V 3 bases and J 7 bases, with 13 bases left between them. CDR3 residues: CASSFAIRVNEQFF. The CDR3 nucleotides are TGTGCCAGCAGCTTTGCAATCCGAGTGAATGAGCAGTTCTTC.

V usage is TRBV5-4 and J usage is TRBJ2-3; TRBD2 matches at 8 bases. The CDR3 totals 17 residues. CDR1 SGHNT and CDR2 YYREEE come from the germline V gene (reference sequence). With V trimmed by 0 bases and J by 7 bases, 13 bases remained unmatched. In nucleotides, the CDR3 is TGTGCCAGCAGCTTGGGTTCAGCGGGGGCACCGCTGAATACGCAGTATTTT. Protein sequence: CASSLGSAGAPLNTQYF.

This clone came up once. CDR3 residues: CASSKDPTQETQYF. CDR3 nucleotides: TGTGCCAGTAGTAAGGACCCAACCCAAGAGACCCAGTACTTC. This chain uses TRBV19 with TRBJ2-5, with D uncertain. The CDR3 loop spans 14 amino acids. The V end was cut by 4 bases, the J end by 1 base, with 10 bases between. Per the germline V gene, CDR1 is LNHDA and CDR2 is SQIVND (reference sequence).

The V and J genes are TRBV6-2 or TRBV6-3 and TRBJ2-7; D is possibly TRBD1 or TRBD2 (5 bases each). Per the germline V gene, CDR1 is MNHEY and CDR2 is SVGEGT. Deletions cut 2 bases from V and 5 bases from J, with 22 bases between. CDR3 length: 17 residues. The CDR3 reads CASSYPVAGTRLDEQYF. The CDR3 nucleotides are TGTGCCAGCAGTTACCCCGTCGCCGGGACGCGGTTGGACGAGCAGTACTTC.

The CDR3 DNA follows: TGTGCCAGCAGCTCATTAGTGGATCCCTCCTACAATGAGCAGTTCTTC. Amino acids: CASSSLVDPSYNEQFF. The rearrangement joins TRBV5-4 to TRBJ2-1, with no clear D. Trimming took 3 bases from V and 0 from J, leaving 13 bases between them. CDR1 and CDR2 from the germline V gene are SGHNT and YYREEE (reference sequence). The CDR3 extends over 16 amino acids.

This chain links TRBV6-5 with TRBJ1-5, with D hard to call. V was cut by 6 bases and J by 4 bases, with 10 bases left in between. This CDR3 is built from 13 residues. Per the germline V gene, CDR1 is MNHEY and CDR2 is SVGAGI. Written as DNA, the CDR3 is TGTGCCAGCAGCCAAGGGTTAAATCAGCCCCAGCATTTT. It encodes CASSQGLNQPQHF.

This sequence joins TRBV5-4 and TRBJ2-7, with 13 bases lining up with TRBD2. CDR3 length: 16 residues. The germline CDR1 and CDR2 sequences are SGHNT and YYREEE (reference sequence). J gave up 5 bases and V 0 bases, and 5 bases lay outside the gene matches. Written as DNA, the CDR3 is TGTGCCAGCAGCTTGGGGGGGACTAGCGGGACTCACGAGCAGTACTTC. It translates to CASSLGGTSGTHEQYF.

A single count supports this clone. The CDR3: CASSVITSGTTDTQYF. DNA for the CDR3: TGTGCCAGCAGCGTCATTACTAGCGGGACCACAGATACGCAGTATTTT. This chain connects TRBV11-2 to TRBJ2-3; TRBD2 aligns across 10 bases. With V trimmed by 5 bases and J by 2 bases, 7 bases remained unmatched. CDR1 SGHAT and CDR2 FQNNGV come from the germline V gene. This CDR3 region has 16 residues.

This clone appeared a few times. This chain connects TRBV7-6 to TRBJ2-1; maybe TRBD2 (5 bases). Germline CDR1 SGHVS, CDR2 FNYEAQ. There are 15 residues in the CDR3. With 3 bases removed from V and 0 bases from J, the gap between germline ends came to 9 bases. The CDR3 DNA reads as TGTGCCAGCAGCTTGTCTCGGGGCTCCTACAATGAGCAGTTCTTC. Protein: CASSLSRGSYNEQFF.

The genes are TRBV15 and TRBJ1-2, with D unclear. The germline V and J ends were trimmed by 0 bases and 3 bases, with 8 bases remaining between them. CDR3 length equals 14 residues. Germline CDR1 is LNHNV and CDR2 is YYDKDF (reference sequence). The CDR3 region is CATSRDWPDYGYTF. The CDR3 DNA is TGTGCCACCAGCAGAGACTGGCCCGACTATGGCTACACCTTC.

The CDR3 nucleotides are TGTGCCAGCAGCTTAGCTGTTAGTTCGGGTGAGCAGTTCTTC. It is translated as CASSLAVSSGEQFF. The rearrangement joins TRBV11-2 to TRBJ2-1; D is unclear. CDR1 and CDR2 from the germline V gene are SGHAT and FQNNGV. The CDR3 totals 14 residues. The V end was cut by 1 base, the J end by 9 bases, with 13 bases between.

This clone was detected only a few times. The chain is built from TRBV21-1 and TRBJ2-7. TRBV21-1 is marked as a pseudogene. The CDR3 has 14 amino acids. The CDR3 DNA reads as TGTGCCACCTCGGGGGCAGGCCCATCCTACGAGCAGTACTTC. This sequence encodes CATSGAGPSYEQYF.

The CDR3 sequence: CASSFGTDNEQFF. Written as DNA, the CDR3 is TGCGCCAGCAGCTTCGGGACCGACAATGAGCAGTTCTTC. This rearrangement joins TRBV5-1 to TRBJ2-1; D is possibly TRBD1 or TRBD2 (5 bases each). V shed 2 bases and J shed 5 bases, with 8 bases lying between them. Germline CDR1 reads SGHRS; CDR2 reads YFSETQ. CDR3 length: 13 residues.

The chain is built from TRBV11-3 and TRBJ2-5; D assignment may be TRBD1 or TRBD2 (5 bases each). Germline V gene data show CDR1 as SGHNT and CDR2 as YENEEA. CDR3 size: 13 residues. V was trimmed by 3 bases and J by 2 bases, leaving 7 bases between them. DNA for the CDR3: TGTGCCAGCAGCTTGGGGGTTCAAGAGACCCAGTACTTC. This sequence encodes CASSLGVQETQYF.